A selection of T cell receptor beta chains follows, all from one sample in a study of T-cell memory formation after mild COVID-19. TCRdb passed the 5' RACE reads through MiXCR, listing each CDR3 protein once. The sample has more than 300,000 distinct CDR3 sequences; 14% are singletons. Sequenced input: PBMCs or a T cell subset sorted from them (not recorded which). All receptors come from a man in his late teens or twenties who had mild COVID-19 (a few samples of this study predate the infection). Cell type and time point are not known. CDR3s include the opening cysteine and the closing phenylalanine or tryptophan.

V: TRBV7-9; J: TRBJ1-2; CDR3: CASSFPPRGRGRGYTF
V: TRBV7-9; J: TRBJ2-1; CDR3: CASSHQGGGYWDTDEQFF
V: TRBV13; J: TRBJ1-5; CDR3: CASADGYSNQPQHF
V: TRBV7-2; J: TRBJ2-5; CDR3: CASSLGAGGMDKTQYF
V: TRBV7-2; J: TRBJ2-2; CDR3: CASSRPDSRTGELFF
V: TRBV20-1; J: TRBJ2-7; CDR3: CSARGQGGASYEQYF
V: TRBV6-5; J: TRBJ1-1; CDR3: CASSTTWGGWNTEAFF
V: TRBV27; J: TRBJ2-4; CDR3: CASKISGLSDIQYF
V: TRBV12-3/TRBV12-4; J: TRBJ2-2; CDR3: CASSLVRGSGELFF
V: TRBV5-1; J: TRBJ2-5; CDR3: CASSYPGGTQYF